The subject of this entry is one TCR beta chain. The source of the sample is a study of PD-1 blockade in classical Hodgkin lymphoma. Regarding time point: cycle 4 day 1 (C4D1), after 6 weeks of nivolumab. No patient escaped relapse after autologous stem cell transplantation, and brentuximab vedotin exposure varied. The CDR3 is made up of 15 amino acids. V lost 5 bases to trimming and J lost 6 bases, with 17 bases between them. Germline assignment: CDR1 SEHNR and CDR2 FQNEAQ (reference sequence). Libraries were prepared by immunoSEQ multiplex PCR; TCRdb keeps only in-frame clonotypes and omits some of them. The sample holds about 96,000 clones; roughly 91% are singletons and the top ten take roughly 2%.

This sequence was found in a human donor with classical Hodgkin lymphoma. The genes are TRBV7-9 and TRBJ2-1, with D maybe TRBD2 (6 bases). This material consisted of peripheral blood mononuclear cells (PBMCs), taken before the fourth cycle of nivolumab. CDR3 nucleotide sequence: TGTGCCAGCAGCAACCGGGACTGGGGCCTCAATGAGCAGTTCTTC. It is translated as CASSNRDWGLNEQFF.